This T cell receptor beta chain is drawn from a study of CD8 T cells in ankylosing spondylitis. Notes on the study in general: Previous work reported some of these motif variants in the synovial fluid and blood of reactive arthritis.

TCRdb re-called the 5' RACE reads through MiXCR, storing one row per CDR3 protein. The sample consists of some 270,000 distinct CDR3 sequences, about 20% of them appearing once. Germline V CDR1 and CDR2: MDHEN, SYDVKM. The V and J ends lost 3 bases and 7 bases, in that order; junction bases with no gene match: 8. The CDR3 length is 16 residues. This clonotype was seen a few times. Its target is unknown. The chain combines TRBV28 with TRBJ2-1; TRBD2 matches 11 bases. The receptor's source is a male donor with ankylosing spondylitis or in good health (not recorded which). Sample: blood, either unsorted or a sorted T cell fraction (not recorded which). This CDR3 reads CASSLGLAGGKNEQFF. CDR3 sequence (DNA): TGTGCCAGCAGTTTGGGGCTAGCGGGGGGTAAGAATGAGCAGTTCTTC.